The subject of this entry is one T cell receptor beta chain. Its matching antigen is unknown. Germline V gene lookup returns CDR1 SGDLS and CDR2 YYNGEE. The CDR3 has 15 amino acids. V shed 0 bases, J shed 1 base, and the junction held 3 bases outside the gene matches. These data are taken from a study of T-cell memory formation after mild COVID-19. Study details: Among the donors, TCR clusters were largely specific to each donor.

Regarding the study as a whole: Mainly CM and EM harbored the contracting CD4+ clones; mainly EMRA harbored the CD8+ ones.

MiXCR, applied by TCRdb to the 5' RACE reads, yields one record per CDR3 protein. The table includes roughly 380,000 distinct CDR3 sequences, around 28% detected once. This TCR derives from an adult woman who had mild COVID-19 (a few samples of this study predate the infection). Cell type and time point are not known. The V call is TRBV9, the J call TRBJ2-7; 8 bases are shared with TRBD1. The sequencing sample was made of PBMCs or a T cell subset sorted from them (not recorded which). This chain's CDR3 is CASSVGQGTSYEQYF. Written as DNA, the CDR3 is TGTGCCAGCAGCGTAGGACAGGGGACATCCTACGAGCAGTACTTC. Variable domain in full (rest from reference TRBV9 and TRBJ2-7): DSGVTQTPKHLITATGQRVTLRCSPRSGDLSVYWYQQSLDQGLQFLIQYYNGEERAKGNILERFSAQQFPDLHSELNLSSLELGDSALYFCASSVGQGTSYEQYFGPGTRLTVT.